This TCR beta chain was found in a study of blood T cell repertoires in COVID-19. In germline, CDR1 is SNHLY, CDR2 FYNNEI. The CDR3 sequence is 9 residues long. For this clone: One end of the junction fails to match germline, which may point to a read error.

The data were produced by immunoSEQ multiplex PCR, yet TCRdb's version contains in-frame clones alone and is incomplete. The sample records about 180,000 clones, approximately 84% being singletons. The V gene is TRBV2, the J gene TRBJ1-2; a possible D gene is TRBD1 (6 bases). The sequence came from a human donor with acute COVID-19. The donor label of this sample is uncertain. The source material was PBMCs or T cells enriched from blood (not recorded which). CDR3 sequence (DNA): TGTGCCGGCAGGGGCGGCTACACCTTC. Protein: CAGRGGYTF. The complete variable domain, with remaining parts taken from reference TRBV2 and TRBJ1-2, reads EPEVTQTPSHQVTQMGQEVILRCVPISNHLYFYWYRQILGQKVEFLVSFYNNEISEKSEIFDDQFSVERPDGSNFTLKIRSTKLEDSAMYFCAGRGGYTFGSGTRLTVV.